These 8 T cell receptor beta chains originate from one sample sequenced in a study of T-cell reconstitution after alpha-beta-depleted transplantation in children. Unique molecular identifiers were incorporated into the prepared TCRbeta library. TCRdb re-called the PCR reads through MiXCR, storing one row per CDR3 protein. The sample holds roughly 500,000 distinct CDR3 sequences, approximately 30% seen once. This sample comprised PBMCs from the stem cell graft donor, obtained from the stem cell graft. The receptors were gathered from a human donor who donated a stem cell graft to a child with aplastic anemia.

The rearrangement joins TRBV3-1 to TRBJ2-7, with D unresolved. Trimming left V 3 bases short and J 1 base short, with 7 bases between. CDR1 LGHDT and CDR2 YNNKEL come from the germline V gene (reference sequence). The length of the CDR3 is 13 residues. CDR3 nucleotides: TGTGCCAGCAGCCACAGTCGGTCCTACGAGCAGTACGTC. This translates into CASSHSRSYEQYV.

J is TRBJ2-1 and V is TRBV20-1, with D maybe TRBD1 (6 bases). This CDR3 is 14 amino acids long. The ends were cut back, 5 bases at V and 4 bases at J, with 15 bases in the middle. CDR1 and CDR2 from the germline V gene are DFQATT and SNEGSKA (reference sequence). CDR3: CSAGGSGAYNEQFF. The CDR3 DNA sequence: TGCAGTGCTGGGGGCTCGGGTGCGTACAATGAGCAGTTCTTC.

This clonotype was observed a handful of times. CDR3 in DNA: TGTGCCAGCAGTTTTGGACTGCCCGTTAACAATGAGCAGTTCTTC. Protein: CASSFGLPVNNEQFF. The chain links TRBV6-2 or TRBV6-3 to TRBJ2-1; D may be TRBD2 (5 bases). In germline, CDR1 is MNHEY, CDR2 SVGEGT. The CDR3 consists of 15 residues. Trimming shortened V by 4 bases and J by 5 bases, and 15 bases separated the two germline ends.

The J gene is TRBJ1-4, the V gene TRBV6-1, with D hard to call. Looked up from germline, CDR1 is MNHNS and CDR2 is SASEGT. With 2 bases removed from V and 0 bases from J, the gap between germline ends came to 7 bases. The CDR3 contains 15 residues. The DNA of the CDR3 is TGTGCCAGCAGTGAAACGGTTGCAACTAATGAAAAACTGTTTTTT. Translated: CASSETVATNEKLFF.

This clonotype was observed a few times. The chain joins TRBV27 to TRBJ2-7; perhaps TRBD2 as D (7 bases). Trimming stripped 3 bases from V and 4 bases from J, with 13 bases between. Germline values: CDR1 MNHEY, CDR2 SMNVEV (reference sequence). The CDR3 is 14 amino acids. CDR3 in amino acids: CASSLAEGGYEQYF. The DNA of the CDR3 is TGTGCCAGCAGTTTGGCGGAGGGGGGGTACGAGCAGTACTTC.

The V gene is TRBV30, the J gene TRBJ2-7, with 8 bases aligning to TRBD1. The CDR3 contains 15 residues. Losses at the gene ends were 4 bases for V and 0 bases for J; bases not matched to a gene: 8. Germline V lookup: CDR1 GTSNPN, CDR2 SVGIG (reference sequence). The chain's CDR3 is CAWIEPGTGSYEQYF. CDR3 DNA sequence: TGTGCCTGGATTGAACCCGGGACAGGCTCCTACGAGCAGTACTTC.

The sample holds a few counts of this clonotype. V gene TRBV6-1 combines with J gene TRBJ1-5, with 9 bases identical to TRBD1. Trimming cost V 3 bases and J 2 bases; bases outside gene matches: 5. CDR1 and CDR2 from the germline V gene are MNHNS and SASEGT. The CDR3 loop spans 16 amino acids. CDR3 protein: CASSEGTGPRNQPQHF. The CDR3 coding sequence is TGTGCCAGCAGTGAGGGGACAGGGCCCCGCAATCAGCCCCAGCATTTT.

The V and J genes are TRBV29-1 and TRBJ1-1; TRBD1 is a possible D gene (5 bases). The CDR3 runs 17 residues. Trimming cost V 6 bases and J 5 bases, with 28 bases left between them. Per the germline V gene, CDR1 is SQVTM and CDR2 is ANQGSEA. CDR3 sequence reads: CSVPKGRTNRWGTEAFF. The CDR3 DNA sequence: TGCAGCGTGCCCAAGGGAAGGACAAACCGCTGGGGGACTGAAGCTTTCTTT.